The clone carrying this T cell receptor (beta chain) was detected once. Generated by immunoSEQ multiplex PCR, the TCRdb table keeps only in-frame clones and is missing some. Counted here are approximately 100,000 clones, about 90% occurring once; the ten biggest clones make up approximately 0.71%. These data are taken from a study of siplizumab effects on memory and regulatory T cells. CDR1 and CDR2 from the germline V gene are SEHNR and FQNEAQ (reference sequence). This CDR3 has 16 residues. The V end was cut by 4 bases, the J end by 5 bases, with 18 bases between. Sequencing was carried out using Tregs sorted from blood. This chain connects TRBV7-9 to TRBJ2-1, with D perhaps TRBD1 or TRBD2 (5 bases each). This sequence originates from a human donor in good health. The CDR3 coding sequence is TGTGCCAGCAGCTCACGCCCGGGGCAGACGGACAATGAGCAGTTCTTC. Protein: CASSSRPGQTDNEQFF.